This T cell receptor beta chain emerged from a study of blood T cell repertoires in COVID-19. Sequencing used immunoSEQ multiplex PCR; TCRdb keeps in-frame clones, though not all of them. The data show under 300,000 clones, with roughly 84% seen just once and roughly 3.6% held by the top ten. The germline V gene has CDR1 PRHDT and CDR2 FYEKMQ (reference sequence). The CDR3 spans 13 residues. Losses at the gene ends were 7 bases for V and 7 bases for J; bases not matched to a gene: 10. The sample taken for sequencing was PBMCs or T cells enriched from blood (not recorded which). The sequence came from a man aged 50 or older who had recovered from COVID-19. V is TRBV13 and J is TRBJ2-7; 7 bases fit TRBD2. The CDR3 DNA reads TGTGCCAGCACTCCGAGCGGGAACGGAGAGCAGTACTTC. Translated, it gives CASTPSGNGEQYF.